These 2 T cell receptor beta chains share one sample of origin, sequenced in a study of CD8+ T cells in alopecia areata. Noted treatment: oral pan-JAK inhibitor, 5-10 mg twice daily. Following extraction, RNA underwent reverse transcription to cDNA, which served as the sequencing template. The table came from immunoSEQ multiplex PCR; TCRdb's copy has only in-frame clones and leaves some out. The data show fewer than 110,000 clones, under 90% seen once. The sequenced sample was CD8+ T cells sorted from blood, obtained between weeks 30 and 35, from a patient treated with tofacitinib. All receptors come from a human donor with alopecia areata.

This rearrangement joins TRBV7-9 to TRBJ2-1; possible D gene TRBD1, 5 bases. V was pared by 8 bases and J by 3 bases, with 14 bases between. Germline lookup yields CDR1 SEHNR and CDR2 FQNEAQ (reference sequence). The CDR3 consists of 14 residues. The CDR3 DNA is TGTGCCAGCCGACAAGAAGGGGACTACAATGAGCAGTTCTTC. Protein sequence: CASRQEGDYNEQFF.

The chain is built from TRBV29-1 and TRBJ2-1, with 7 bases lining up with TRBD1. Germline V gene sequence: CDR1 SQVTM, CDR2 ANQGSEA. Trimming cost V 5 bases and J 2 bases; bases outside gene matches: 6. This CDR3 is 14 amino acids long. The chain's CDR3 is CSVKRTGAYNEQFF. The CDR3 nucleotides are TGCAGCGTTAAAAGGACAGGTGCCTACAATGAGCAGTTCTTC.